This T cell receptor beta chain derives from a study of identical twins. Findings and limits, study-wide: Within twin pairs, the out-of-frame alpha sequences they shared showed excess low generation probability. A lower insertion count was a feature of abundant cord blood beta clonotypes, with no such feature in memory repertoires.

This clonotype was recorded a few times. What it recognizes is unknown. Addition of a universal primer site occurred through template switching, and cDNA carried unique molecular identifiers. TCRdb reanalysed the 5' RACE reads using MiXCR and keeps one entry per CDR3 protein. The sample records about 520,000 distinct CDR3 sequences, roughly a fifth being singletons. These data were also filed under a second study, of T cells expressing NK-cell markers. That paper states: Sequenced donors, eight in total, included seven who were HCMV-seropositive and one who was seronegative.

The clonotype comes from a woman between 18 and 29 years old in good health. Sequenced: CD4+ T cells sorted from blood.

The CDR3 DNA reads as TGTGCCAGCAGCTTATCGAACAATGAAAAACTGTTTTTT. It codes for CASSLSNNEKLFF. V usage is TRBV7-9 and J usage is TRBJ1-4; D is ambiguous. Germline V gives CDR1 SEHNR, CDR2 FQNEAQ (reference sequence). V lost 2 bases, J lost 5 bases, and 6 bases lay in between. The CDR3 runs 13 residues.